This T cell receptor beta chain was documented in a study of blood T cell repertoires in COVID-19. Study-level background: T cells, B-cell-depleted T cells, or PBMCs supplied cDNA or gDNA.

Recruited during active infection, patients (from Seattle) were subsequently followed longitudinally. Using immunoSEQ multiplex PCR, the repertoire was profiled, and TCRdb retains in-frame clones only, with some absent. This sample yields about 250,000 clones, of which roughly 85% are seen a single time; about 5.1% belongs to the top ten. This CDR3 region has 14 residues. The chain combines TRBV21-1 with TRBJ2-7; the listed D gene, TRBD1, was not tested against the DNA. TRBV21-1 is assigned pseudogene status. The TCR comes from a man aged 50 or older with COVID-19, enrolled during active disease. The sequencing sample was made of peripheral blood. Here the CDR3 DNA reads TGTGCCACCACCTCGGACAGGGGGGTCTACGAGCAGTACTTC. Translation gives CATTSDRGVYEQYF.